The subject of this entry is one TCR beta chain. The antigen remains undetermined. This entry belongs to a study of PD-1 blockade in classical Hodgkin lymphoma. Notes on the study in general: Repertoire differences lack defined causes, possibly disease activity or prior therapy.

Noted time point: newly diagnosed, previously untreated cHL patient sample. Out of thawed PBMCs, magnetic negative selection purified CD4+ T cells. Acting as the comparison were PBMCs from newly diagnosed, untreated classical Hodgkin lymphoma. Libraries were prepared by immunoSEQ multiplex PCR; TCRdb keeps only in-frame clonotypes and omits some of them. This sample has 15,000 to 18,000 clones, with approximately 86% found just once. The V gene's germline CDR1 is SNHLY and CDR2 FYNNEI. CDR3 size: 14 residues. V was shortened by 3 bases and J by 7 bases, with 13 bases between the two germline ends. The TCR comes from a human donor with classical Hodgkin lymphoma. The chain combines TRBV2 with TRBJ2-4, with D maybe TRBD2 (6 bases). The sequencing sample was made of CD4+ T cells from blood. CDR3 in DNA: TGTGCCAGCAGTGATGGGGGGAGGAGGAACATTCAGTACTTC. It is translated as CASSDGGRRNIQYF.